The 14 T cell receptor beta chains reported below all come from one sample, sequenced in a study of blood T cell repertoires in COVID-19. Repertoires were generated with immunoSEQ multiplex PCR, while TCRdb's copy carries only in-frame clones and drops some. The sample lists some 270,000 clones; approximately 89% were seen once. The source material was peripheral blood. The receptors derive from a woman aged 60-75 years who had recovered from COVID-19.

The chain employs TRBV6-6 and TRBJ1-3, with 7 bases that match TRBD1. V lost 4 bases, J lost 3 bases, and 3 bases stayed unmatched. CDR3 length: 14 residues. Germline V gene sequence: CDR1 MNHNY, CDR2 SVGAGI (reference sequence). DNA of the CDR3: TGTGCCAGCAGTTCAGGGGGATATGGAAACACCATATATTTT. Translating gives CASSSGGYGNTIYF.

V is TRBV7-6 and J is TRBJ2-7; 7 bases line up with TRBD1. The V and J ends lost 5 bases and 2 bases, in that order; junction bases with no gene match: 12. The CDR3 length is 16 residues. Germline V gene sequence: CDR1 SGHVS, CDR2 FNYEAQ. CDR3 DNA: TGTGCCAGCAGCGCCGCCAGGGGGTCGAAACCCTACGAGCAGTACTTC. This codes for CASSAARGSKPYEQYF.

V gene TRBV3-1 (or the pseudogene TRBV3-2) combines with J gene TRBJ1-1; TRBD1 might be the D (5 bases). Germline values: CDR1 LGHDT, CDR2 YNNKEL (reference sequence). V shed 1 base and J shed 0 bases, with 6 bases lying between them. CDR3 length: 14 amino acids. The DNA for the CDR3 is TGTGCCAGCAGCCAAGGGGGGGTGAACACTGAAGCTTTCTTT. Translated, it gives CASSQGGVNTEAFF.

This clone was observed a few times. The chain is built from TRBV4-1 and TRBJ2-7; 7 bases are shared with TRBD1. Germline trimming cut 4 bases from V and 3 bases from J; bases unmatched to any gene: 3. The V gene's germline CDR1 is MGHRA and CDR2 YSYEKL. The length of the CDR3 is 13 residues. The CDR3 spells CASSRDRNYEQYF. In DNA, the CDR3 is TGCGCCAGCAGCCGGGACAGAAACTACGAGCAGTACTTC.

The chain links TRBV12-3 or TRBV12-4 to TRBJ1-2; possible D gene TRBD1, 5 bases. CDR3 length: 12 residues. The germline V and J ends were trimmed by 5 bases and 9 bases, with 13 bases remaining between them. CDR3 bases: TGTGCCAGCAGTAGGGGACTCCCCAGCTACACCTTC. Encoded protein: CASSRGLPSYTF.

The chain is built from TRBV29-1 and TRBJ1-4, with a possible D match to TRBD1 (5 bases). CDR1 and CDR2 (germline): SQVTM, ANQGSEA. The CDR3 consists of 12 residues. The V end lost 3 bases, the J end lost 8 bases, and 10 bases lay between the germline ends. CDR3 sequence reads: CSVEVGGEKLFF. The CDR3 DNA follows: TGCAGCGTTGAGGTGGGGGGGGAAAAACTGTTTTTT.

The chain employs TRBV7-2 and TRBJ2-2; 7 nucleotides agree with TRBD1. The CDR3 consists of 16 residues. Germline trimming cut 5 bases from V and 3 bases from J; bases unmatched to any gene: 9. Germline lookup yields CDR1 SGHTA and CDR2 FQGNSA. The CDR3 is CASSPPTGPYTGELFF. In DNA form, the CDR3 reads TGTGCCAGCAGCCCCCCGACAGGGCCCTACACCGGGGAGCTGTTTTTT.

This clone occurred once. This chain joins TRBV5-1 and TRBJ1-5; TRBD1 aligns across 7 bases. Unmatched junction bases numbered 10, after V lost 4 bases and J lost 3 bases. The CDR3 has 16 residues. Germline CDR1 reads SGHRS; CDR2 reads YFSETQ. CDR3 protein: CASSGVGGTDNQPQHF. The CDR3 DNA follows: TGCGCCAGCAGCGGGGTTGGCGGGACAGACAATCAGCCCCAGCATTTT.

This clone has more than one count but fewer than ten. The gene calls are TRBV7-9 and TRBJ1-1; weak D call: TRBD1 (5 bases). CDR1 and CDR2 from the germline V gene are SEHNR and FQNEAQ (reference sequence). The V end lost 1 base, the J end lost 3 bases, and 21 bases lay between the germline ends. This CDR3 region has 18 residues. The CDR3 region has the DNA TGTGCCAGCAGCTTAGGTCTGGGTAGGGGTGGGGATGACACTGAAGCTTTCTTT. Amino acids: CASSLGLGRGGDDTEAFF.

This chain uses TRBV19 with TRBJ1-1, with 7 bases aligning to TRBD1. CDR3 length equals 12 residues. Trimming cost V 4 bases and J 11 bases; bases outside gene matches: 7. Germline lookup yields CDR1 LNHDA and CDR2 SQIVND (reference sequence). The CDR3 DNA reads TGTGCCAGTAGTACTATACAGGGGCGGGCTTTCTTT. Translating it yields CASSTIQGRAFF.

This chain uses TRBV12-3 or TRBV12-4 with TRBJ1-2; TRBD1 aligns across 8 bases. The V and J ends lost 6 bases and 7 bases, in that order; junction bases with no gene match: 4. This CDR3 comprises 12 residues. The CDR3 coding sequence is TGTGCCAGCAGCCGACAGGGGTCTGGCTACACCTTC. It is translated as CASSRQGSGYTF.

The chain couples TRBV15 to TRBJ1-5; 9 nucleotides line up with TRBD1. Germline V CDR1 and CDR2: LNHNV, YYDKDF (reference sequence). Trimming cost V 1 base and J 9 bases; bases outside gene matches: 10. This CDR3 is built from 16 residues. The CDR3 sequence is CATSRAEGTGIWPQHF. CDR3 DNA: TGTGCCACCAGCAGAGCTGAAGGGACAGGGATATGGCCCCAGCATTTT.

This chain uses TRBV7-9 with TRBJ1-3; a possible D gene is TRBD1 (6 bases). V lost 5 bases to trimming and J lost 1 base, with 12 bases between them. Per germline, CDR1 SEHNR and CDR2 FQNEAQ (reference sequence). The CDR3 totals 15 residues. The CDR3 sequence: CASSPTTGSGNTIYF. CDR3 nucleotides: TGTGCCAGCAGCCCTACCACAGGGTCTGGAAACACCATATATTTT.

The chain links TRBV7-3 to TRBJ2-7; 8 bases align to TRBD2. CDR1 SGHTA and CDR2 FQGTGA come from the germline V gene. Trimming removed 2 bases from V and 0 bases from J; junction bases left unmatched: 3. CDR3 length: 15 amino acids. Here the CDR3 DNA reads TGTGCCAGCAGCTTAGAGCGGGGGAGCTCCTACGAGCAGTACTTC. Amino acids: CASSLERGSSYEQYF. The full variable domain, rest sourced from reference TRBV7-3 and TRBJ2-7, is GAGVSQTPSNKVTEKGKYVELRCDPISGHTALYWYRQSLGQGPEFLIYFQGTGAADDSGLPNDRFFAVRPEGSVSTLKIQRTERGDSAVYLCASSLERGSSYEQYFGPGTRLTVT.